Below, 8 T cell receptor beta chains from the same sample are listed, as sequenced in a study of metastatic and nonmetastatic thyroid tumors. TCRdb re-processed the PCR reads through MiXCR. The table records 25,000 or so clones, around a quarter of them present only once. Prior to thyroid surgery, none of the patients had received any treatment. The source material was blood. Every receptor here comes from a female donor with papillary thyroid cancer or a benign thyroid nodule (not recorded which). Some clones in this sample may be carry-over from other donors' samples.

At least ten counts were recorded for this clone. This chain connects TRBV2 to TRBJ2-3, with 9 positions matching TRBD2. This CDR3 comprises 14 residues. Germline trimming cut 8 bases from V and 1 base from J; bases unmatched to any gene: 4. Germline lookup yields CDR1 SNHLY and CDR2 FYNNEI. CDR3 bases: TGTGCCAGCCGACTAGCGGCCCGCACAGATACGCAGTATTTT. Protein product: CASRLAARTDTQYF.

The chain employs TRBV20-1 and TRBJ1-5; D perhaps matches TRBD1 (5 bases). The germline V gene has CDR1 DFQATT and CDR2 SNEGSKA (reference sequence). V shed 1 base and J shed 4 bases, with 14 bases lying between them. There are 15 residues in the CDR3. CDR3 residues: CSARASLGGNQPQHF. Here the CDR3 DNA reads TGCAGTGCTAGAGCCAGCCTCGGGGGTAATCAGCCCCAGCATTTT.

This clone ranks as medium-sized. The rearrangement joins TRBV30 to TRBJ1-2, with D unclear. Trimming removed 0 bases from V and 1 base from J, with 6 bases in between. The CDR3 loop spans 13 amino acids. The germline CDR1 and CDR2 sequences are GTSNPN and SVGIG (reference sequence). CDR3 loop: CAWSVQVNYGYTF. In nucleotides, the CDR3 is TGTGCCTGGAGTGTTCAGGTTAACTATGGCTACACCTTC.

This clone was seen a few times. The chain recombines TRBV4-1 with TRBJ1-4; TRBD1 matches 9 bases. This CDR3 comprises 15 residues. CDR1 and CDR2 from the germline V gene are MGHRA and YSYEKL. Losses at the gene ends were 4 bases for V and 8 bases for J; bases not matched to a gene: 8. The CDR3 reads CASSPSGTGNEKLFF. The CDR3, as DNA: TGCGCCAGCAGCCCCTCCGGGACAGGGAACGAAAAACTGTTTTTT.

The chain recombines TRBV9 with TRBJ2-1; D is perhaps TRBD1 or TRBD2 (5 bases each). This CDR3 is built from 13 residues. Looked up from germline, CDR1 is SGDLS and CDR2 is YYNGEE. With 4 bases removed from V and 8 bases from J, the gap between germline ends came to 13 bases. The CDR3 protein is CASSRGASYEQFF. The CDR3 DNA is TGTGCCAGCAGCCGGGGCGCTAGCTATGAGCAGTTCTTC. The full variable domain, in which reference TRBV9 and TRBJ2-1 provide the parts outside the CDR3, is DSGVTQTPKHLITATGQRVTLRCSPRSGDLSVYWYQQSLDQGLQFLIQYYNGEERAKGNILERFSAQQFPDLHSELNLSSLELGDSALYFCASSRGASYEQFFGPGTRLTVL.

This clone is judged medium-sized (0.01 to 0.1%). The chain employs TRBV5-1 and TRBJ1-6; no clear D gene. The length of the CDR3 is 13 residues. V gave up 0 bases and J gave up 6 bases, with 4 bases separating them. Germline V gene data show CDR1 as SGHRS and CDR2 as YFSETQ. This CDR3 is CASSLVGNSPLHF. The CDR3 DNA sequence: TGCGCCAGCAGCTTGGTTGGTAATTCACCCCTCCACTTT.

At least ten counts were recorded for this clone. The chain links TRBV5-4 to TRBJ2-5; 8 nucleotides line up with TRBD1. The CDR3 length is 16 residues. The V gene end was trimmed by 5 bases and the J gene end by 1 base; junction bases not matched to a gene: 10. Germline V CDR1 and CDR2: SGHNT, YYREEE (reference sequence). In DNA, the CDR3 is TGTGCCAGCAGTTCTGGGGACAGGAGTCTCCAAGAGACCCAGTACTTC. Translated: CASSSGDRSLQETQYF.

The chain uses TRBV7-6 and TRBJ1-5; a possible D gene is TRBD1 (6 bases). Trimming stripped 5 bases from V and 3 bases from J, with 8 bases between. Per germline, CDR1 SGHVS and CDR2 FNYEAQ. The CDR3 runs to 13 residues. CDR3 DNA sequence: TGTGCCAGCAGCACAGGGTTCAATCAGCCCCAGCATTTT. Amino acids: CASSTGFNQPQHF.